This T cell receptor beta chain emerged from a study of OX40 agonist ivuxolimab in advanced cancers. This table comes from immunoSEQ multiplex PCR, and its TCRdb copy is limited to in-frame clones, with some not included. The sample has about 30,000 clones; around 82% are singletons. V shed 1 base, J shed 5 bases, and the junction held 3 bases outside the gene matches. CDR1 and CDR2 (germline): MGHRA, YSYEKL. This CDR3 is 14 amino acids long. The sequence was obtained from an adult with an advanced solid tumor such as melanoma, head and neck, liver or kidney cancer. The genes are TRBV4-1 and TRBJ2-5, with 8 bases fitting TRBD2. Material: CD4+ or CD8+ T cells sorted from blood, obtained in a trial of the OX40 agonist ivuxolimab. This chain's CDR3 is CASSQAGGRETQYF. The CDR3 region has the DNA TGCGCCAGCAGCCAAGCGGGGGGGCGTGAGACCCAGTACTTC.